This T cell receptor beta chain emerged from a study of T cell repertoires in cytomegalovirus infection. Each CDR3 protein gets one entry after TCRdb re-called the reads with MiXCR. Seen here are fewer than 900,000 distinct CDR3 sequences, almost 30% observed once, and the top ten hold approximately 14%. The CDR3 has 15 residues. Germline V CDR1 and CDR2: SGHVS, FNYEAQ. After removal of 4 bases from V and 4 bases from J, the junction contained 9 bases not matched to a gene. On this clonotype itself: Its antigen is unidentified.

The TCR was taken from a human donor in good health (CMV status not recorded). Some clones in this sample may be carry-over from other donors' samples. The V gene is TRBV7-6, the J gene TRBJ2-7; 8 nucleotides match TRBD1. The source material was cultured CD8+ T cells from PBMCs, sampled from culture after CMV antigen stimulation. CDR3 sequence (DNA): TGTGCCAGCAGCTACGGGGACAGGCTCGGGTACGAGCAGTACTTC. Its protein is CASSYGDRLGYEQYF.